The 26 T cell receptor beta chains in this list originate from one sample, sequenced in a study of T cell repertoires in cytomegalovirus infection. The antigens these receptors bind are not known. TCRdb fed the reads into MiXCR, producing one record per CDR3 protein. The repertoire holds 300,000 or so distinct CDR3 sequences, roughly 25% seen once, with 13% in the top ten. Sequences were derived from cultured PBMCs, sampled from culture after CMV antigen stimulation. These receptor sequences come from a human donor in good health (CMV status not recorded). Some clones in this sample may be carry-over from other donors' samples.

The rearrangement links TRBV30 to TRBJ2-7, with 9 nucleotides matching TRBD1. This CDR3 is built from 14 residues. V shed 0 bases and J 5 bases; nucleotides not matched to a gene: 5. Per germline, CDR1 GTSNPN and CDR2 SVGIG (reference sequence). The CDR3 DNA reads as TGTGCCTGGAGTGTCGGGACAGGGTTCGACGAGCAGTACTTC. Amino acids: CAWSVGTGFDEQYF.

This clonotype has a count of ten or more. The CDR3, as DNA: TGTGCCAGCAGCCCTCGCGCAGCGGGAGGTCCCCCGTACACAGATACGCAGTATTTT. Translating it yields CASSPRAAGGPPYTDTQYF. This chain connects TRBV7-2 to TRBJ2-3, with 9 bases that match TRBD2. Looked up from germline, CDR1 is SGHTA and CDR2 is FQGNSA. The junction had 17 bases not matched to a gene; V was cut back by 5 bases and J by 2 bases. The CDR3 spans 19 residues.

The CDR3 sequence is CASGLADRGYEQYV. DNA for the CDR3: TGTGCTAGTGGCCTCGCGGACAGGGGCTACGAGCAGTACGTC. The chain carries TRBV12-5 and TRBJ2-7, with 9 bases aligning to TRBD1. There are 14 residues in the CDR3. The junction had 6 bases not matched to a gene; V was cut back by 6 bases and J by 3 bases. The germline CDR1 and CDR2 sequences are LGHNT and FRNRAP.

This clonotype was detected a few times. The chain combines TRBV6-1 with TRBJ2-2; no reliable D call. Germline V lookup: CDR1 MNHNS, CDR2 SASEGT. V dropped 5 bases and J dropped 5 bases, with 9 bases sitting between them. This CDR3 spans 13 amino acids. This CDR3 reads CASSKPGTGELFF. CDR3 DNA: TGTGCCAGCAGTAAACCTGGGACCGGGGAGCTGTTTTTT.

V gene TRBV7-8 combines with J gene TRBJ2-1, with D unclear. Trimming stripped 4 bases from V and 7 bases from J, with 11 bases between. The germline CDR1 and CDR2 sequences are SGHVS and FQNEAQ. This CDR3 region has 13 residues. The chain's CDR3 is CASSYGSLNEQFF. The CDR3 DNA reads TGTGCCAGCAGCTATGGGTCGTTGAATGAGCAGTTCTTC.

The rearrangement links TRBV12-3 or TRBV12-4 to TRBJ1-4; D gene ambiguous. This CDR3 has 14 amino acids. The V gene lost 3 bases and the J gene lost 1 base, with 6 bases spanning the gap. Written as DNA, the CDR3 is TGTGCCAGCAGTTTTTCAGGAACTAATGAAAAACTGTTTTTT. This encodes CASSFSGTNEKLFF.

The chain carries TRBV11-3 and TRBJ1-2; D is unresolved. The CDR3 runs to 13 residues. Germline-derived CDR1 and CDR2 are SGHNT and YENEEA. V lost 3 bases, J lost 6 bases, and 11 bases lay in between. CDR3 coding DNA: TGTGCCAGCAGCTTGAGCGGTTGGGATGGCTACACCTTC. Translation: CASSLSGWDGYTF.

The chain carries TRBV6-2 or TRBV6-3 and TRBJ2-7; D uncertain. This CDR3 contains 18 residues. Germline V gives CDR1 MNHEY, CDR2 SVGEGT. Trimming took off 0 bases at V and 0 bases at J, with 18 bases between the two ends. CDR3 protein: CASSYSLGGLLTSYEQYF. For the CDR3, the DNA is TGTGCCAGCAGTTACTCCCTTGGCGGTTTACTAACCTCCTACGAGCAGTACTTC.

This clonotype turned up a few times. The chain couples TRBV7-8 to TRBJ2-7; TRBD1 matches 10 bases. V lost 4 bases and J lost 0; bases outside the gene matches: 6. From germline, CDR1 is SGHVS and CDR2 FQNEAQ. The CDR3 length is 16 residues. The CDR3 region is CASSSTRTGGSYEQYF. DNA for the CDR3: TGTGCCAGCAGCTCCACTCGGACAGGGGGCTCCTACGAGCAGTACTTC.

The V and J genes are TRBV20-1 and TRBJ1-5; D is ambiguous. Trimming took off 0 bases at V and 2 bases at J, with 8 bases between the two ends. The length of the CDR3 is 14 residues. Germline-derived CDR1 and CDR2 are DFQATT and SNEGSKA (reference sequence). Here the CDR3 DNA reads TGCAGTGCTAGAGAGACAACAGGCAATCAGCCCCAGCATTTT. Translating gives CSARETTGNQPQHF.

The gene calls are TRBV7-8 and TRBJ2-3; a possible D gene is TRBD2 (6 bases). Germline CDR1 is SGHVS and CDR2 is FQNEAQ. The V end was cut by 5 bases, the J end by 6 bases, with 21 bases between. The CDR3 length is 16 residues. The DNA of the CDR3 is TGTGCCAGCAGCCCTTTGGGGGAGGAGGGTCAGGATACGCAGTATTTT. It yields the protein CASSPLGEEGQDTQYF.

The gene calls are TRBV5-4 and TRBJ2-5, with D possibly TRBD1 on 6 matching bases. The CDR3 loop spans 15 amino acids. Germline lookup yields CDR1 SGHNT and CDR2 YYREEE (reference sequence). The V and J ends lost 4 bases and 5 bases respectively, with 18 bases between them. This chain's CDR3 is CASSTQQTGSETQYF. The CDR3 bases are TGTGCCAGCAGCACCCAGCAAACAGGGTCCGAGACCCAGTACTTC. The variable domain in full, with the rest retrieved from reference TRBV5-4 and TRBJ2-5, is ETGVTQSPTHLIKTRGQQVTLRCSSQSGHNTVSWYQQALGQGPQFIFQYYREEENGRGNFPPRFSGLQFPNYSSELNVNALELDDSALYLCASSTQQTGSETQYFGPGTRLLVL.

Only a few counts were recorded for this clonotype. This chain connects TRBV5-1 to TRBJ2-5, with a possible D match to TRBD2 (5 bases). Germline lookup yields CDR1 SGHRS and CDR2 YFSETQ. V lost 5 bases, J lost 2 bases, and 16 bases lay in between. The CDR3 spans 15 residues. CDR3 amino acids: CASRGTNGVQETQYF. For the CDR3, the DNA is TGCGCCAGCAGGGGAACCAACGGGGTGCAAGAGACCCAGTACTTC.

This clonotype was seen ten or more times. The CDR3 sequence: CASRVLLAPENYGYTF. The CDR3 DNA reads as TGTGCCAGTAGAGTCCTCCTTGCGCCGGAGAACTATGGCTACACCTTC. V usage is TRBV19 and J usage is TRBJ1-2; D gene ambiguous. CDR3 size: 16 residues. Germline V gene lookup returns CDR1 LNHDA and CDR2 SQIVND (reference sequence). The germline V and J ends were trimmed by 6 bases and 2 bases, with 19 bases remaining between them. Combining the CDR3 with reference TRBV19 and TRBJ1-2 gives the whole variable domain DGGITQSPKYLFRKEGQNVTLSCEQNLNHDAMYWYRQDPGQGLRLIYYSQIVNDFQKGDIAEGYSVSREKKESFPLTVTSAQKNPTAFYLCASRVLLAPENYGYTFGSGTRLTVV.

This rearrangement joins TRBV7-9 to TRBJ1-1; no clear D gene. V was trimmed by 4 bases and J by 0 bases, leaving 6 bases between them. This CDR3 region has 13 residues. Germline CDR1 and CDR2: SEHNR and FQNEAQ (reference sequence). CDR3 sequence: CASSSPMNTEAFF. The CDR3 DNA reads as TGTGCCAGCAGCTCCCCAATGAACACTGAAGCTTTCTTT.

This clonotype appeared a few times. The J gene is TRBJ2-5, the V gene TRBV6-6, with 10 bases aligning to TRBD2. CDR3 length: 16 residues. J was trimmed by 5 bases and V by 2 bases; bases with no gene match: 8. Germline V gives CDR1 MNHNY, CDR2 SVGAGI (reference sequence). The DNA of the CDR3 is TGTGCCAGCAGTTACAATCCTAGCGGGAGCCGGGAGACCCAGTACTTC. Amino acids: CASSYNPSGSRETQYF.

As for this clonotype: A much larger clone lies one base from this, so it may be a read error. It is likely a read error, because the conserved phenylalanine at the end of the CDR3 is missing. This chain uses TRBV7-6 with TRBJ2-5; the D gene is possibly TRBD1 (6 bases). With 0 bases removed from V and 6 bases from J, the gap between germline ends came to 11 bases. Germline CDR1 and CDR2: SGHVS and FNYEAQ. This CDR3 has 14 residues. The CDR3 nucleotides are TGTGCCAGCAGCTTAGCGTACAGGGACAAGACCCAGTACTCC. This sequence encodes CASSLAYRDKTQYS.

This clonotype came up many times. The chain employs TRBV7-2 and TRBJ2-3; TRBD2 matches at 15 bases. CDR1 and CDR2 from the germline V gene are SGHTA and FQGNSA. This CDR3 region has 15 residues. Trimming cost V 4 bases and J 5 bases; bases outside gene matches: 1. The CDR3, as DNA: TGTGCCAGCAGCTGGGGACTAGCGGGAGGAGATACGCAGTATTTT. It yields the protein CASSWGLAGGDTQYF.

This clonotype has a count of ten or more. The chain couples TRBV7-2 to TRBJ2-1; weak D call: TRBD2 (6 bases). The CDR3 loop spans 13 amino acids. Germline V gene sequence: CDR1 SGHTA, CDR2 FQGNSA. Trimming removed 3 bases at V and 5 bases at J, with 8 bases between. The CDR3 reads CASSLGLNNEQFF. The CDR3 DNA is TGTGCCAGCAGCTTGGGACTGAACAATGAGCAGTTCTTC.

This clonotype was picked up many times. The rearrangement uses TRBV7-8 and TRBJ1-1; tentatively, D is TRBD1 (6 bases). V gave up 3 bases and J gave up 0 bases, with 14 bases separating them. Germline CDR1 and CDR2: SGHVS and FQNEAQ. The CDR3 has 16 residues. CDR3 protein: CASSFTGRRVNTEAFF. CDR3 sequence (DNA): TGTGCCAGCAGCTTTACAGGGCGACGGGTGAACACTGAAGCTTTCTTT.

This clonotype was picked up many times. This chain joins TRBV4-2 and TRBJ2-7; 9 bases are a match to TRBD1. Trimming cost V 1 base and J 6 bases; bases outside gene matches: 16. This CDR3 is 18 amino acids long. Germline CDR1 and CDR2: LGHNA and YNFKEQ. The CDR3 bases are TGTGCCAGCAGCCAAGGTTTTTTAGTCTCGGGACAGGGCGGCGAGCAGTACTTC. Protein product: CASSQGFLVSGQGGEQYF.

This clonotype was found a few times. The chain joins TRBV7-9 to TRBJ2-3; 7 bases map to TRBD2. CDR1 is SEHNR, CDR2 FQNEAQ, per germline (reference sequence). V lost 5 bases and J lost 4; bases outside the gene matches: 12. The CDR3 is made up of 16 amino acids. The CDR3 spells CASSDVGRAGADTQYF. The CDR3 region has the DNA TGTGCCAGCAGCGATGTGGGGAGGGCCGGGGCAGATACGCAGTATTTT.

As concerns this clonotype: One junction end does not reproduce the germline sequence, and a read error may be involved. The chain employs TRBV27 and TRBJ1-6, with TRBD1 matching 8 bases. CDR3 length: 14 amino acids. Germline V CDR1 and CDR2: MNHEY, SMNVEV (reference sequence). CDR3 in DNA: TGTGCCCGCAGTTTTCGGGACAGGCTATCACCCCTCCACTTT. This sequence encodes CARSFRDRLSPLHF.

As to this clonotype: A much larger clone lies one base from this, so it may be a read error. The chain joins TRBV7-4 to TRBJ2-1, with 9 bases fitting TRBD2. The CDR3 runs 16 residues. CDR1 SGHVT and CDR2 SQSDAQ come from the germline V gene. The CDR3: CASSPDKASGTNERFF. The CDR3 DNA reads TGTGCCAGCAGTCCCGATAAGGCTAGCGGGACCAATGAGCGGTTCTTC.

A few counts support this clonotype. The rearrangement links TRBV19 to TRBJ2-3, with D tentatively TRBD1 (6 bases). The V end was cut by 5 bases, the J end by 3 bases, with 15 bases between. There are 15 residues in the CDR3. Germline V CDR1 and CDR2: LNHDA, SQIVND (reference sequence). The chain's CDR3 is CASSDTGRRTDTQYF. CDR3 coding DNA: TGTGCCAGTAGTGATACAGGGCGGCGGACAGATACGCAGTATTTT.

The table lists this clonotype with many counts. The rearrangement joins TRBV7-2 to TRBJ2-1; 7 bases map to TRBD2. Looked up from germline, CDR1 is SGHTA and CDR2 is FQGNSA. Germline trimming cut 5 bases from V and 3 bases from J; bases unmatched to any gene: 16. This CDR3 is built from 18 residues. The CDR3 coding sequence is TGTGCCAGCAGCCTAGGCGACCCCCTAGCGGTTGGCTACAATGAGCAGTTCTTC. It is translated as CASSLGDPLAVGYNEQFF.